This T cell receptor beta chain was profiled in a study of spatial heterogeneity in lung cancer. Study outcomes and limitations: Counts of expanded alpha and beta TCRs within tumors tracked the tumor nonsynonymous mutation count.

A single record per CDR3 protein comes from TCRdb applying MiXCR to the 5' RACE reads. Here the sample spans around 2,200 distinct CDR3 sequences, around 8% being singletons. V dropped 3 bases and J dropped 4; count of bases not matched to a gene: 5. The CDR3 is 15 amino acids. Germline CDR1 and CDR2: SGHVS and FQNEAQ. Sample time point: sample taken at primary tumor resection. Judged by abundance, this clonotype is medium-sized. The target antigen is unknown. The sequences come from lung tumor tissue, collected at surgery. The source is a female donor with early-stage non-small cell lung cancer. The V and J genes are TRBV7-8 and TRBJ2-1; TRBD2 matches 8 bases. CDR3 region: CASSLRGVRYNEQFF. The CDR3 region has the DNA TGTGCCAGCAGCTTGCGGGGGGTTAGGTACAATGAGCAGTTCTTC.